This T cell receptor (beta chain) was sequenced in a study of brain T cells in children with intractable seizures. Broader study findings: Clones missing pre-surgery may reflect undersampling of that blood sample. Only CDR3 sequence similarity suggested viral specificity, without known HCMV serostatus.

Comments on this clone: Its specificity is not known.

Surgery cases with the highest brain T cell transcript signatures were chosen for sequencing. Patients received at least one anti-epileptic drug before surgery. There are 13 residues in the CDR3. The V and J ends lost 3 bases and 8 bases, in that order; junction bases with no gene match: 5. Germline values: CDR1 MNHNS, CDR2 SASEGT. Produced via immunoSEQ multiplex PCR; TCRdb's table is partial and in-frame only. This sample has just under 65,000 clones, with approximately 95% found just once. Sequenced material: peripheral blood, taken at surgery. The TCR was taken from a boy less than two years old with focal cortical dysplasia and intractable seizures. The chain links TRBV6-1 to TRBJ1-2, with 8 bases lining up with TRBD1. For the CDR3, the DNA is TGTGCCAGCAGTGACGGACAGGGCCGGGGCTACACCTTC. Translating it yields CASSDGQGRGYTF.